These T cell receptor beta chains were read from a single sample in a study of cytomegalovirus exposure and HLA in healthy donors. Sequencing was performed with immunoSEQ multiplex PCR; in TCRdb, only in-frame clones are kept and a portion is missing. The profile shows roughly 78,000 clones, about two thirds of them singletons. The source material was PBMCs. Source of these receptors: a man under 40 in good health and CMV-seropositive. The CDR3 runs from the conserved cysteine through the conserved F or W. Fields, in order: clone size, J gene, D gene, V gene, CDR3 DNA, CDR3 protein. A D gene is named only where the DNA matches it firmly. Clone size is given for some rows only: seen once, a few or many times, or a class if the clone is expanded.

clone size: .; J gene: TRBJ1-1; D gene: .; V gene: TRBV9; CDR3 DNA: TGTGCCAGCAGCGAGAGAATAAACACTGAAGCTTTCTTT; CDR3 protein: CASSERINTEAFF
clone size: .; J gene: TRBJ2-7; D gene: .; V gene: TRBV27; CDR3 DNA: TGTGCCAGCAGCCCCCCTTCCTACGAGCAGTACTTC; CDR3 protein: CASSPPSYEQYF
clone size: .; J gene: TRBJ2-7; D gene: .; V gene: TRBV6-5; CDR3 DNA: TGTGCCAGCAGTTACTCGGGCCGGGATTCCTACGAGCAGTACTTC; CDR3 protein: CASSYSGRDSYEQYF
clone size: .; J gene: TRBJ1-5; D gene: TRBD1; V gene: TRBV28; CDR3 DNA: TGTGCCAGCACCCCCCCAGGGGACAGTCAGCCCCAGCATTTT; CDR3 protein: CASTPPGDSQPQHF
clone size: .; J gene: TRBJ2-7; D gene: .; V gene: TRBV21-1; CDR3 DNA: TGTGCCAGCAGCAATGAACTAGGCAGGGGGCAGGCCTACGAGCAGTACTTC; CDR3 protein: CASSNELGRGQAYEQYF
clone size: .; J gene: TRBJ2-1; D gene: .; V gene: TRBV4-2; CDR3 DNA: TGTGCCAGCAGCCAAGGACTGCCTAATGAGCAGTTCTTC; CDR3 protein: CASSQGLPNEQFF
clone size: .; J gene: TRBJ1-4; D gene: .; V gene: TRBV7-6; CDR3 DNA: TGTGCCAGCAGCTTAGCCATTGGTACAGGGAGAAAACTGTTTTTT; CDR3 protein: CASSLAIGTGRKLFF
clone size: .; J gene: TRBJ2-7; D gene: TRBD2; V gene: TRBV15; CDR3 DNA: TGTGCCACCAGCAGATCCACTTTAGCGGGAGGGCGGGACGAGCAGTACTTC; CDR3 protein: CATSRSTLAGGRDEQYF
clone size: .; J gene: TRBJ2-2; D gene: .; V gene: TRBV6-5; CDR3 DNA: TGTGCCTCAGCCCGGGGTGAGACCGGGGAGCTGTTTTTT; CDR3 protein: CASARGETGELFF
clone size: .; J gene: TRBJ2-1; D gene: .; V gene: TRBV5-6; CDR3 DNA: TGTGCCAGCAGCTTTCCCAAAGGACAGCCTGACAATGAGCAGTTCTTC; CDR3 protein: CASSFPKGQPDNEQFF
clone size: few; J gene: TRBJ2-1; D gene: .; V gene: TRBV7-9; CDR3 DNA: TGTGCCAGCAGCTTAGTGTTGGGGCCTAATGAGCAGTTCTTC; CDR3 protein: CASSLVLGPNEQFF
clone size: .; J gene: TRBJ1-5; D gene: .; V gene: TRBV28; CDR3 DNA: TGTGCCAGCAGCTTGAATCAGCCCCAGCATTTT; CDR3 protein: CASSLNQPQHF
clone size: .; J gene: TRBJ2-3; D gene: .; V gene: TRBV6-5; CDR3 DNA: TGTGCCAGCAGTTACCGCCTTGAGACTGCGCAGTATTTT; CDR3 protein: CASSYRLETAQYF
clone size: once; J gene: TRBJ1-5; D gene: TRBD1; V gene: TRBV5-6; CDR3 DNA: TGTGCCAGCAGCTTGGCAGGGGGATTTTGGAATCAGCCCCAGCATTTT; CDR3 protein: CASSLAGGFWNQPQHF
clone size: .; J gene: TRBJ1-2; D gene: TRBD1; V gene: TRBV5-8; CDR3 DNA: TGTGCCAGCAGCCTCGACAGGGCGAACTATGGCTACACCTTC; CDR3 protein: CASSLDRANYGYTF
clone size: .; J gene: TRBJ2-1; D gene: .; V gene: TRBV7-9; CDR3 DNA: TGTGCCACCCAGTGGTCCTACAATGAGCAGTTCTTC; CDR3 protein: CATQWSYNEQFF
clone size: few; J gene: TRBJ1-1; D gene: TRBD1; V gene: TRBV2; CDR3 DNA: TGTGCCAGCAGTGGACAGGGATTAGACACTGAAGCTTTCTTT; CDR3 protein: CASSGQGLDTEAFF
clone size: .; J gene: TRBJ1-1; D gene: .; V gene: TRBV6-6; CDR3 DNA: TGTGCCAGCAGCCCCCCGGGCACTGAAGCTTTCTTT; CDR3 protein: CASSPPGTEAFF
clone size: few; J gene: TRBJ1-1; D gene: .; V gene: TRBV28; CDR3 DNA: TGTGCCAGCAGCTATACCTTTGAAGCTTTCTTT; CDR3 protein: CASSYTFEAFF
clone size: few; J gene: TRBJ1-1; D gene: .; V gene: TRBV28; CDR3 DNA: TGTGCCAGCAGTCGTTCCCCTGAAGCTTTCTTT; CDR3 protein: CASSRSPEAFF
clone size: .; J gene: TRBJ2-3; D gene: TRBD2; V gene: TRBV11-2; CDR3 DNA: TGTGCCAGCAGCTTAGTAGCGGGGGGCCAATATACGCAGTATTTT; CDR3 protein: CASSLVAGGQYTQYF
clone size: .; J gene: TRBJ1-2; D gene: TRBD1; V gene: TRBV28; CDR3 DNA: TGTGCCAGCAGACCGACAGGGGCGGGCTATGGCTACACCTTC; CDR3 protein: CASRPTGAGYGYTF
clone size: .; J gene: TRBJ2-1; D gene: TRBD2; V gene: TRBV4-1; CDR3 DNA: TGCGCCAGCAGCCAAGGGCAGCGGGAGGTTAATGAGCAGTTCTTC; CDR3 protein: CASSQGQREVNEQFF
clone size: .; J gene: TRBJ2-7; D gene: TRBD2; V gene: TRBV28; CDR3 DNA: TGTGCCAGCAGTCTCGGGAGGGCCTTCGAGCAGTACTTC; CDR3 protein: CASSLGRAFEQYF
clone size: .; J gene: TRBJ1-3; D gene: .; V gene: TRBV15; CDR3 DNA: TGTGCCACCAGCAGAGGCAGCTCTGGAAACACCATATATTTT; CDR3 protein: CATSRGSSGNTIYF
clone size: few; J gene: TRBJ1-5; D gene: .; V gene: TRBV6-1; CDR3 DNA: TGTGCCAGCAGTGCGATATACTATAGCAATCAGCCCCAGCATTTT; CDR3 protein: CASSAIYYSNQPQHF
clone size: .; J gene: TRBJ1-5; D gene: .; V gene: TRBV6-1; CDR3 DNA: TGTGCCAGCAGAGTAACAGCAAATCAGCCCCAGCATTTT; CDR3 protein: CASRVTANQPQHF
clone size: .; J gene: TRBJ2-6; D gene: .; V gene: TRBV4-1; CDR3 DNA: TGCGCCAGCAGCCAAGAGGAGACGGCTGGGGCCAACGTCCTGACTTTC; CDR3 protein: CASSQEETAGANVLTF
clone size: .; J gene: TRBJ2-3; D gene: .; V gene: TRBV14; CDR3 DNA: TGTGCCAGCAGCCAAAGCCCCGGGACAGATACGCAGTATTTT; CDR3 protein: CASSQSPGTDTQYF
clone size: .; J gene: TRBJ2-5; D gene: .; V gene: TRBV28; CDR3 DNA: TGTGCCAGCAGGACCCCAACCGGGGAGACCCAGTACTTC; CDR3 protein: CASRTPTGETQYF
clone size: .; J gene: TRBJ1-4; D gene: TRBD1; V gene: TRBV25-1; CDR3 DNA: TGTGCCAGCCTTGGGGACAGCGCAACTAATGAAAAACTGTTTTTT; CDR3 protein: CASLGDSATNEKLFF
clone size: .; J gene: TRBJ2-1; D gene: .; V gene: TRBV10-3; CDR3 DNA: TGTGCCATCAGGGGGGACTTTACCAATGAGCAGTTCTTC; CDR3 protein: CAIRGDFTNEQFF
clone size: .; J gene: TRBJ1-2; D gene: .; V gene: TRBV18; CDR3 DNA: TGTGCCAGCTCACCCGGACAGTCCCCGGAAGGCTACACCTTC; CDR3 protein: CASSPGQSPEGYTF
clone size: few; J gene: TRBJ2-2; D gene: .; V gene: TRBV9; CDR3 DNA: TGTGCCAGCAGCGGTGTAACCGGGGAGCTGTTTTTT; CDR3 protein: CASSGVTGELFF
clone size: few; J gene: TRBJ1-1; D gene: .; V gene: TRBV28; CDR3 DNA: TGTGCCAGCAGTTTCGAGGTTCCGAACACTGAAGCTTTCTTT; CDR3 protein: CASSFEVPNTEAFF
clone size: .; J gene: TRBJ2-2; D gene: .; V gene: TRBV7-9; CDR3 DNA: TGTGCCAGCAGCTCCGTGTCCGGGGAGCTGTTTTTT; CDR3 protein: CASSSVSGELFF
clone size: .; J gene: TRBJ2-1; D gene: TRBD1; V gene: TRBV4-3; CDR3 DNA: TGCGCCAGCAGCCACCCGGGACAGGGGGACAATGAGCAGTTCTTC; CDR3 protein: CASSHPGQGDNEQFF
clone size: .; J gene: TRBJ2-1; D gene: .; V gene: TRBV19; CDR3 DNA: TGTGCCAGTAGTATGCGGCTAGATACAGGCAATGAGCAGTTCTTC; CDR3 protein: CASSMRLDTGNEQFF
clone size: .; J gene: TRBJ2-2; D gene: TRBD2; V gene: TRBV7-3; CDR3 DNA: TGTGCCAGCAGCTTCGGGCCGCCGAGGGAGGGCGGGGAGCTGTTTTTT; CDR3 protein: CASSFGPPREGGELFF